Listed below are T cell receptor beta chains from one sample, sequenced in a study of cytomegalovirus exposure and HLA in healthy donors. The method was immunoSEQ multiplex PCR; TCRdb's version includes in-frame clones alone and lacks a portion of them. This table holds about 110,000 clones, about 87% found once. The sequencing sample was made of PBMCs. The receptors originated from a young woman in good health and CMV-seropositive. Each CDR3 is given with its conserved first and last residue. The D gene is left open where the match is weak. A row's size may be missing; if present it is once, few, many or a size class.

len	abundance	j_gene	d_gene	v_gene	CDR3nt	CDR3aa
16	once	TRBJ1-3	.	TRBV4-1	TGCGCCAGCAGCCAAGGAACAGACAGCTCTGGAAACACCATATATTTT	CASSQGTDSSGNTIYF
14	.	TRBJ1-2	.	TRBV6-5	TGTGCCAGCAGTTACTCGGCAGGGTGGGGTGGCTACACCTTC	CASSYSAGWGGYTF
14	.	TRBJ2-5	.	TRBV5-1	TGCGCCAGCAGCTTGCTGACAGTTCGAGAGACCCAGTACTTC	CASSLLTVRETQYF
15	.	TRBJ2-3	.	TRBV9	TGTGCCAGCACCCTAGAGGGAGCTAGCACAGATACGCAGTATTTT	CASTLEGASTDTQYF
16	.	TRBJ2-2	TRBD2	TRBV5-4	TGTGCCAGCAGCGGTACAGCGGGGGCGGGCACCGGGGAGCTGTTTTTT	CASSGTAGAGTGELFF
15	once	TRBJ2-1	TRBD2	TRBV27	TGTGCCAGCAGTTTGGCGGGGGTTCCCAACAATGAGCAGTTCTTC	CASSLAGVPNNEQFF
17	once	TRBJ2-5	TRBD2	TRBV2	TGTGCCAGCAGTGAAGACGGGACTAGCGGGTTGGTTGAGACCCAGTACTTC	CASSEDGTSGLVETQYF
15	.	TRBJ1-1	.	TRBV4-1	TGCGCCAGCAGCCGCGAAGGGAGGTCGGACACTGAAGCTTTCTTT	CASSREGRSDTEAFF
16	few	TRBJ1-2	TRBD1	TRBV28	TGTGCCAGCAGTCCAACCGGGACAGGGGGCTTCTATGGCTACACCTTC	CASSPTGTGGFYGYTF
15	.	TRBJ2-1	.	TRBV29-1	TGCAGCGTTGATGATGTGCAGGGCTCCTACAATGAGCAGTTCTTC	CSVDDVQGSYNEQFF
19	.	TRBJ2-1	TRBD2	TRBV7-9	TGTGCCAGCAGTAAGCCGGGACTAGCGGGGGGAAGCTCCTACAATGAGCAGTTCTTC	CASSKPGLAGGSSYNEQFF
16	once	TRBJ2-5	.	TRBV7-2	TGTGCCAGCAGCTTAGATTCCAGGACAATCTCAAGGACCCAGTACTTC	CASSLDSRTISRTQYF
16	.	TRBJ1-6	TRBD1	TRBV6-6	TGTGCCAGCAGTTACGGGACAGGGGGCCCGGATTCACCCCTCCACTTT	CASSYGTGGPDSPLHF
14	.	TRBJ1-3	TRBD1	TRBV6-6	TGTGCCAGCACAGAGGACAGGGAAGGAAACACCATATATTTT	CASTEDREGNTIYF
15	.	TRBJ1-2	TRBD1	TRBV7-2	TGTGCCAGCAGCAAATACAGGGGGACAGGCTATGGCTACACCTTC	CASSKYRGTGYGYTF
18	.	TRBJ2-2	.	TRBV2	TGTGCCAGCAGTGAACTCTTAGGGCAGGGAAAACGGAACGGGGAGCTGTTTTTT	CASSELLGQGKRNGELFF
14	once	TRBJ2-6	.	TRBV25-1	TGTGCCAGCAGGGCCCGCTCTGGGGCCAACGTCCTGACTTTC	CASRARSGANVLTF
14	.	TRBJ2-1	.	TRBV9	TGTGCCAGCAGCGTAGACGGGGGCTACAATGAGCAGTTCTTC	CASSVDGGYNEQFF
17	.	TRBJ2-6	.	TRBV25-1	TGTGCCAGCAGTGGAGTTAATGTGATTTCTGGGGCCAACGTCCTGACTTTC	CASSGVNVISGANVLTF
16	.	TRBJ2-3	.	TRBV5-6	TGTGCCAGCAGCTTTGGCGGCCGGTTCGGCACAGATACGCAGTATTTT	CASSFGGRFGTDTQYF
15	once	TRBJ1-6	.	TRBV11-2	TGTGCCAGCAGCTTATATAGCTCCTATAATTCACCCCTCCACTTT	CASSLYSSYNSPLHF
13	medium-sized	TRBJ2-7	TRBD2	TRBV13	TGTGCCAGCAGTCTAGCGGGAGAATACGAGCAGTACTTC	CASSLAGEYEQYF
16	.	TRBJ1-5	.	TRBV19	TGTGCCAGTAGTGTTAACCTCGGACAGAACAATCAGCCCCAGCATTTT	CASSVNLGQNNQPQHF
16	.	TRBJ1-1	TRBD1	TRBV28	TGTGCCAGCACGGAGGGACAGGCCACCCCCAACACTGAAGCTTTCTTT	CASTEGQATPNTEAFF
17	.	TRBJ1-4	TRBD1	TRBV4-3	TGCGCCAGCAGCCAAGAACCAGGGGGCTTTGCTAATGAAAAACTGTTTTTT	CASSQEPGGFANEKLFF
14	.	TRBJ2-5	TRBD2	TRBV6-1	TGTGCCAGCATTGTTAGCGGGGGGGCCGGGACCCAGTACTTC	CASIVSGGAGTQYF
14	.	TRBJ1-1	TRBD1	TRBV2	TGTGCCAGTCCCCCAGGGGGCTTGGGCACTGAAGCTTTCTTT	CASPPGGLGTEAFF
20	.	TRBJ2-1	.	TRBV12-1	TGTGCCAGCAGCCCTTCCCCAGGACTAGCGGGGGGCCCTTCCTACAATGAGCAGTTCTTC	CASSPSPGLAGGPSYNEQFF
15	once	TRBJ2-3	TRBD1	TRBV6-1	TGTGCCAGCACCGCGGACAGGGGCCACACAGATACGCAGTATTTT	CASTADRGHTDTQYF
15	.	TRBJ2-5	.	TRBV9	TGTGCCAGCAGTGCAGCTGACAGCCCAAGAGAGACCCAGTACTTC	CASSAADSPRETQYF
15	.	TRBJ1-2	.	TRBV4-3	TGCGCCAGCAGCCAAGATCGGAGCGGTCCTTGGGGCTACACCTTC	CASSQDRSGPWGYTF
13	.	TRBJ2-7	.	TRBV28	TGTGCCAGCAGTTTGAAGCGTGGCTACGAGCAGTACTTC	CASSLKRGYEQYF
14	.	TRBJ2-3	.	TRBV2	TGTGCCAGCAGTGAAGCTACAGCGGACGATACGCAGTATTTT	CASSEATADDTQYF
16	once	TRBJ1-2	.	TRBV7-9	TGTGCCAGCAGCTTAGAATGGAAACCAGGGGATTATGGCTACACCTTC	CASSLEWKPGDYGYTF
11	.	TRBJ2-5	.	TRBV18	TGTGCCAGCGGTGCGAGGGAGACCCAGTACTTC	CASGARETQYF
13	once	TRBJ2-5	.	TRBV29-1	TGCAGCGTTGAAGATCCACAGGGACACTTTCAGTACTTC	CSVEDPQGHFQYF
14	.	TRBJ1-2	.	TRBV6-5	TGTGCCAGCAGTTACTCGGGGGCCCTGTCTGGCTACACCTTC	CASSYSGALSGYTF
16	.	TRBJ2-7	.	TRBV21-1	TGTGCCAGCAGCACAATCCGGGACAGGGGGCGTCACGAGCAGTACTTC	CASSTIRDRGRHEQYF
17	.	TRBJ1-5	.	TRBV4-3	TGCGCCAGCAGCCAAGTATTTGGGCATAATAGCAATCAGCCCCAGCATTTT	CASSQVFGHNSNQPQHF
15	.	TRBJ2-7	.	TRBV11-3	TGTGCCAGCAGCTTAGGGACAGCGGGATCGAGGGAGCAGTACTTC	CASSLGTAGSREQYF
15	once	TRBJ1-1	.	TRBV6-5	TGTGCCAGCAGTTACTCGAAAAGGGGTGACACTGAAGCTTTCTTT	CASSYSKRGDTEAFF
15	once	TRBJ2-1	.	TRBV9	TGTGCCAGCAGCGTAGATATGGGGCCATACAATGAGCAGTTCTTC	CASSVDMGPYNEQFF
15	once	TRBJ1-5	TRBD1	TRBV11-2	TGTGCCAGCAGCTTGGGACAGGGCGGCAATCAGCCCCAGCATTTT	CASSLGQGGNQPQHF
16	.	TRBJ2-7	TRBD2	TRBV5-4	TGTGCCAGCAGCCCGACCCGGACTAGCGGGGTGGACGAGCAGTACTTC	CASSPTRTSGVDEQYF
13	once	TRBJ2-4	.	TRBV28	TGTGCCAGCAGTTTATTCCAGGGGCACATTCAGTACTTC	CASSLFQGHIQYF
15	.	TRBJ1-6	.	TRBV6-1	TGTGCCAGCAGTGAACACGGGTACTATAATTCACCCCTCCACTTT	CASSEHGYYNSPLHF